The clone carrying this T cell receptor beta chain was seen more than once but under ten times. Its specificity is not known. This CDR3 is 15 amino acids long. Trimming at V came to 6 bases and at J to 6 bases, leaving 10 bases not matched to a gene. The data derive from a study of T-cell reconstitution after alpha-beta-depleted transplantation in children. The study, taken as a whole, reports: Several hundred graft clones that had expanded were reportedly the source of alpha-beta T cells about two months after transplant. T-cell counts and diversity at one year following transplant were attributed mainly to newly produced T cells. Some patients' high day-60 TCRbeta diversity was traced to surviving recipient T cells and thymic progenitors.

Researchers prepared the TCRbeta library using unique molecular identifiers, the study reports. TCRdb redid the calling of the PCR reads with MiXCR, one entry per CDR3 protein. The data show 200,000 to 250,000 distinct CDR3 sequences, more than 20% seen once. The sequence derives from a female patient between 2 and 15 years old who had a stem cell transplant for congenital amegakaryocytic thrombocytopenia, so the T cells may come from the graft donor. The chain employs TRBV12-3 or TRBV12-4 and TRBJ1-4, with 7 positions matching TRBD1. The input for sequencing was PBMCs, mostly from graft donor cells, taken 360 days after TCRalphabeta/CD19-depleted stem cell transplant. For the CDR3, the DNA is TGTGCCAGCAGACCTTACAGGGGCGGAGATGAAAAACTGTTTTTT. This sequence encodes CASRPYRGGDEKLFF.